These 31 T cell receptor beta chains came from one sample sequenced in a study of shared clonotypes between healthy human individuals. CD8 cells regarded as naive lacked CD45RO, were positively chosen for CCR7, and omitted terminally differentiated effector memory CD45RA+ cells. TCRdb's copy holds only in-frame clones and misses some; the assay was immunoSEQ multiplex PCR. The sample consists of millions of clones, about 95% of them appearing once. Specimen: naive CD8+ T cells sorted from blood. Receptors originate from a man between 18 and 35 years old in good health.

V usage is TRBV27 and J usage is TRBJ1-5, with TRBD1 matching over 7 bases. The CDR3 runs 14 residues. Unmatched junction bases numbered 2, after V lost 2 bases and J lost 4 bases. From germline, CDR1 is MNHEY and CDR2 SMNVEV (reference sequence). CDR3 nucleotides: TGTGCCAGCAGTTTAGGGACAGAGAATCAGCCCCAGCATTTT. Residues: CASSLGTENQPQHF.

The chain recombines TRBV30 with TRBJ1-2; the match to TRBD1 covers 8 bases. This CDR3 has 13 residues. The junction had 6 bases not matched to a gene; V was cut back by 5 bases and J by 4 bases. Germline V gene lookup returns CDR1 GTSNPN and CDR2 SVGIG (reference sequence). CDR3 bases: TGTGCCTGGGGCGGGACAGGCCCCTATGGCTACACCTTC. Translation gives CAWGGTGPYGYTF.

Turning to this clone: In the same sample, other DNA sequences code for this CDR3. The genes are TRBV6-5 and TRBJ2-7; TRBD1 matches 7 bases. Germline CDR1 MNHEY, CDR2 SVGAGI. The V gene end was trimmed by 0 bases and the J gene end by 0 bases; junction bases not matched to a gene: 5. The CDR3 consists of 16 residues. This CDR3 reads CASSYSTGESSYEQYF. The CDR3 DNA reads TGTGCCAGCAGTTACTCTACAGGGGAGAGCTCCTACGAGCAGTACTTC.

J is TRBJ2-2 and V is TRBV6-5; D is unresolved. The CDR3 spans 13 residues. V lost 4 bases, J lost 5 bases, and 8 bases lay in between. Germline V gene data show CDR1 as MNHEY and CDR2 as SVGAGI. The CDR3: CASSLSHTGELFF. CDR3 DNA: TGTGCCAGCAGTTTATCACATACCGGGGAGCTGTTTTTT.

V gene TRBV10-1 combines with J gene TRBJ2-5; possibly TRBD1 for D (6 bases). Trimming took off 4 bases at V and 5 bases at J, with 14 bases between the two ends. Germline V CDR1 and CDR2: WNHNN, SYGVQD (reference sequence). The CDR3 has 14 amino acids. In DNA, the CDR3 is TGCGCCAGCAGTGTAACAGGGTCGGAGGAGACCCAGTACTTC. Protein product: CASSVTGSEETQYF.

V is TRBV30 and J is TRBJ1-5, with 7 bases matching TRBD1. Germline V gene data show CDR1 as GTSNPN and CDR2 as SVGIG (reference sequence). This CDR3 comprises 14 residues. V trimming: 5 bases; J trimming: 4 bases; junction bases outside the gene matches: 8. CDR3 sequence (DNA): TGTGCCTGGGGGACAGAAAATTTTAATCAGCCCCAGCATTTT. Protein product: CAWGTENFNQPQHF.

This chain links TRBV27 with TRBJ1-4, with 7 bases matching TRBD1. The length of the CDR3 is 19 residues. CDR1 is MNHEY and CDR2 is SMNVEV in the germline V gene (reference sequence). V lost 8 bases, J lost 1 base, and 19 bases stayed unmatched. CDR3 protein: CASGPGMVRGKGTNEKLFF. The CDR3 region has the DNA TGTGCCAGCGGTCCTGGGATGGTCAGGGGGAAGGGAACTAATGAAAAACTGTTTTTT.

The chain is built from TRBV13 and TRBJ2-3, with D possibly matching TRBD1 (6 bases). The length of the CDR3 is 16 residues. The V and J ends lost 4 bases and 1 base respectively, with 15 bases between them. Germline V CDR1 and CDR2: PRHDT, FYEKMQ (reference sequence). The CDR3 spells CASSSATGLGTDTQYF. CDR3 in DNA: TGTGCCAGCAGCTCAGCTACAGGGTTGGGCACAGATACGCAGTATTTT.

This clone has only one observation. The DNA of the CDR3 is TGTGCCAGCAGTCCCGGGACAGAGTACAATGAGCAGTTCTTC. Its translation is CASSPGTEYNEQFF. The chain couples TRBV6-5 to TRBJ2-1; 7 bases align to TRBD1. The germline V gene has CDR1 MNHEY and CDR2 SVGAGI. J was trimmed by 4 bases and V by 5 bases; bases with no gene match: 5. CDR3 size: 14 residues.

This chain links TRBV28 with TRBJ1-5, with D maybe TRBD1 (5 bases). V dropped 3 bases and J dropped 7 bases, with 13 bases sitting between them. The CDR3 runs 14 residues. Looked up from germline, CDR1 is MDHEN and CDR2 is SYDVKM. The CDR3 here is CASSLDTVWQPQHF. As DNA, the CDR3 is TGTGCCAGCAGTTTGGACACCGTTTGGCAGCCCCAGCATTTT.

The chain has TRBV2 and TRBJ2-7, with TRBD1 matching over 8 bases. The ends lost 5 bases at V and 3 bases at J; junction bases unmatched: 6. Germline V gives CDR1 SNHLY, CDR2 FYNNEI. The CDR3 consists of 14 residues. The CDR3 DNA sequence: TGTGCCAGCAGTTCGGGACAGGACGGCTACGAGCAGTACTTC. This gives the protein CASSSGQDGYEQYF.

The chain combines TRBV7-9 with TRBJ2-3; a weak D match, TRBD2 (5 bases). Trimming pared 4 bases from V and 5 bases from J, leaving 16 bases between. CDR1 is SEHNR, CDR2 FQNEAQ, per germline (reference sequence). The length of the CDR3 is 15 residues. The CDR3 DNA sequence: TGTGCCAGCAGCTCCCCGGGTCCACGGGGAGATACGCAGTATTTT. Residues: CASSSPGPRGDTQYF.

The chain joins TRBV27 to TRBJ2-7; no reliable D call. Germline CDR1 MNHEY, CDR2 SMNVEV (reference sequence). CDR3 length: 17 residues. Trimming shortened V by 6 bases and J by 6 bases, and 27 bases separated the two germline ends. CDR3 loop: CASSHGLLSPPRSEQYF. The CDR3 nucleotides are TGTGCCAGCAGCCACGGGCTTCTTTCCCCTCCCCGAAGCGAGCAGTACTTC.

This chain links TRBV5-4 with TRBJ1-2; possible D gene TRBD1, 6 bases. The CDR3 has 15 amino acids. The V gene lost 0 bases and the J gene lost 6 bases, with 15 bases spanning the gap. The V gene's germline CDR1 is SGHNT and CDR2 YYREEE (reference sequence). The CDR3 here is CASSLVGAGEDGYTF. The CDR3 DNA is TGTGCCAGCAGCTTGGTGGGCGCAGGGGAAGATGGCTACACCTTC.

The chain employs TRBV14 and TRBJ2-1; D remains unclear. The CDR3 totals 13 residues. Germline V lookup: CDR1 SGHDN, CDR2 FVKESK. Between the trimmed V and J ends, which lost 3 bases and 4 bases, there was a span of 7 bases. The CDR3: CASSQISYNEQFF. In DNA form, the CDR3 reads TGTGCCAGCAGCCAGATTAGTTACAATGAGCAGTTCTTC.

The chain recombines TRBV4-3 with TRBJ2-7; D possibly corresponds to TRBD2 (6 bases). The germline V gene encodes CDR1 LGHNA and CDR2 YSLEER. V was cut by 0 bases and J by 2 bases, with 11 bases left in between. The CDR3 covers 15 residues. CDR3 sequence reads: CASSQDWASAYEQYF. CDR3 in DNA: TGCGCCAGCAGCCAAGATTGGGCTAGCGCCTACGAGCAGTACTTC.

The CDR3, as DNA: TGCGCCAGCAGCTTGTATACAGGGGATTCCTACGAGCAGTACTTC. Amino acids: CASSLYTGDSYEQYF. V usage is TRBV5-1 and J usage is TRBJ2-7, with TRBD1 matching over 7 bases. The CDR3 has 15 residues. The trim removed 1 base at V and 1 base at J, leaving 5 bases unmatched. Germline assignment: CDR1 SGHRS and CDR2 YFSETQ.

V gene TRBV29-1 combines with J gene TRBJ1-2, with D maybe TRBD1 (5 bases). There are 15 residues in the CDR3. Germline V gene lookup returns CDR1 SQVTM and CDR2 ANQGSEA. The ends were cut back, 0 bases at V and 4 bases at J, with 15 bases in the middle. CDR3 in amino acids: CSVEDLVGVGYGYTF. In DNA, the CDR3 is TGCAGCGTTGAAGATCTGGTGGGGGTCGGCTATGGCTACACCTTC.

This clone was detected only once. The chain links TRBV11-2 to TRBJ1-1, with 10 bases aligning to TRBD1. The V and J ends lost 5 bases and 2 bases, in that order; junction bases with no gene match: 8. The length of the CDR3 is 16 residues. Germline V gene sequence: CDR1 SGHAT, CDR2 FQNNGV. In DNA form, the CDR3 reads TGTGCCAGCAGCCAGGGACAGGGGTTTTTCAACACTGAAGCTTTCTTT. Residues: CASSQGQGFFNTEAFF.

The rearrangement uses TRBV5-4 and TRBJ1-6; TRBD1 matches 7 bases. Unmatched junction bases numbered 13, after V lost 4 bases and J lost 9 bases. This CDR3 has 16 residues. Looked up from germline, CDR1 is SGHNT and CDR2 is YYREEE (reference sequence). The DNA of the CDR3 is TGTGCCAGCAGCACTGGGACAGTCATAAGCCTTTCACCCCTCCACTTT. Protein sequence: CASSTGTVISLSPLHF.

This clone was recorded only once. The chain combines TRBV28 with TRBJ2-5; the D gene is possibly TRBD2 (6 bases). Germline CDR1 and CDR2: MDHEN and SYDVKM. This CDR3 region has 13 residues. Trimming shortened V by 6 bases and J by 7 bases, and 15 bases separated the two germline ends. The CDR3 bases are TGTGCCAGCAGCCAGGACTCGGGGGTGACCCAGTACTTC. Translating it yields CASSQDSGVTQYF.

This chain connects TRBV4-3 to TRBJ2-1, with 7 bases that match TRBD2. This CDR3 comprises 16 residues. V lost 4 bases to trimming and J lost 6 bases; unmatched junction nucleotides: 12. Germline-derived CDR1 and CDR2 are LGHNA and YSLEER. CDR3 coding DNA: TGCGCCAGCAGCCTCGAGGTGCTAGCGGAGCTCAATGAGCAGTTCTTC. It codes for CASSLEVLAELNEQFF.

V and J are TRBV4-3 and TRBJ2-5; perhaps TRBD2 as D (6 bases). The germline V gene encodes CDR1 LGHNA and CDR2 YSLEER. The CDR3 spans 16 residues. Trimming pared 0 bases from V and 1 base from J, leaving 12 bases between. The CDR3 DNA reads as TGCGCCAGCAGCCAAGAATGGGCGGGGATCCAAGAGACCCAGTACTTC. Protein: CASSQEWAGIQETQYF.

This sequence joins TRBV5-4 and TRBJ2-7, with 11 bases lining up with TRBD2. CDR1 SGHNT and CDR2 YYREEE come from the germline V gene (reference sequence). J gave up 7 bases and V 0 bases, and 3 bases lay outside the gene matches. The CDR3 contains 14 residues. CDR3 in DNA: TGTGCCAGCAGCTTGGTCCCTAGCGGGAGGGAGCAGTACTTC. This sequence encodes CASSLVPSGREQYF.

This clone was seen only once. This rearrangement joins TRBV5-1 to TRBJ2-7; D may correspond to TRBD1 or TRBD2 (5 bases each). Germline CDR1 and CDR2: SGHRS and YFSETQ. This CDR3 has 17 residues. Trimming left V 0 bases short and J 4 bases short, with 20 bases between. The CDR3 is CASSLALSGGGIYEQYF. The CDR3 nucleotides are TGCGCCAGCAGCTTGGCGCTGAGTGGTGGGGGAATTTACGAGCAGTACTTC.

The chain joins TRBV7-8 to TRBJ1-2; 8 nucleotides align to TRBD1. Germline CDR1 and CDR2: SGHVS and FQNEAQ. The CDR3 is 15 amino acids. The V segment lost 1 base and the J segment 6 bases; nucleotides outside the gene matches: 7. CDR3 coding DNA: TGTGCCAGCAGCTTAGATTCAGCAGGGGGCGATGGCTACACCTTC. Amino acid sequence: CASSLDSAGGDGYTF.

This rearrangement joins TRBV10-3 to TRBJ2-4; 7 nucleotides match TRBD1. Germline V gene data show CDR1 as ENHRY and CDR2 as SYGVKD. V trimming: 10 bases; J trimming: 9 bases; junction bases outside the gene matches: 12. The CDR3 totals 13 residues. The CDR3 region has the DNA TGTGCCACCATGGGAAGGGACAGTTCCATTCAGTACTTC. Translated, it gives CATMGRDSSIQYF.

CDR3 sequence: CASSPGTDTLAYEQYF. Here the CDR3 DNA reads TGTGCCAGCAGCCCCGGGACAGACACTCTCGCCTACGAGCAGTACTTC. V and J are TRBV7-8 and TRBJ2-7; 7 bases map to TRBD1. This CDR3 has 16 amino acids. The V segment lost 5 bases and the J segment 2 bases; nucleotides outside the gene matches: 12. Looked up from germline, CDR1 is SGHVS and CDR2 is FQNEAQ.

The chain combines TRBV29-1 with TRBJ2-5; 15 nucleotides line up with TRBD2. Germline V gene sequence: CDR1 SQVTM, CDR2 ANQGSEA. The CDR3 is 17 residues long. Trimming took 6 bases from V and 3 from J; bases not matched to a gene: 11. The CDR3 here is CSVRRTSGREGEETQYF. CDR3 DNA: TGCAGCGTCAGACGGACTAGCGGGAGGGAGGGAGAAGAGACCCAGTACTTC.

The sample holds one count of this clone. The chain joins TRBV10-3 to TRBJ2-7, with TRBD1 identical over 8 bases. Germline CDR1 ENHRY, CDR2 SYGVKD. The V gene end was trimmed by 7 bases and the J gene end by 2 bases; junction bases not matched to a gene: 10. CDR3 length: 15 amino acids. The CDR3 sequence: CAITKTGEYPYEQYF. CDR3 sequence (DNA): TGTGCCATCACCAAGACAGGGGAGTATCCCTACGAGCAGTACTTC.

About this clone: In the same sample, other DNA sequences code for this CDR3. The genes are TRBV11-2 and TRBJ2-7, with D unclear. The V gene's germline CDR1 is SGHAT and CDR2 FQNNGV. The CDR3 runs 12 residues. Trimming stripped 4 bases from V and 3 bases from J, with 7 bases between. Here the CDR3 reads CASSYPFYEQYF. The CDR3 nucleotides are TGTGCCAGCAGCTACCCTTTCTACGAGCAGTACTTC.